This T cell receptor beta chain was captured by sequencing in a study of T cell responses to AZD1222 COVID-19 vaccine (dated by TCRdb to 2020 to 2023). At the level of the whole study: TCR sequencing was performed for about 250 trial participants, of whom some 200 were given two doses of AZD1222 and approximately 25 were given two doses of MenACWY control vaccine. Trial participants were enrolled by age into subgroups of 18-55, 56-69 and 70-plus years, and about 150, 27 and 61 TCR-sequenced participants, respectively, were included in these subgroups. Broader findings and caveats from the paper: Reportedly, almost half of the unique spike-specific TCRs recognized epitopes lying outside the regions that are mutated in the B.1.351 and B.1.1.7 variants. After two AZD1222 doses, both the breadth and the depth of spike-specific TCRs were significantly higher than at day 0 and than in MenACWY recipients. In the small 56-69-year group, the increase in depth fell short of significance, most likely because of low power. Participants were mostly white British and included more females than males, and it was suggested by the authors that clonal diversity may have been underestimated. Because no day 14 peak-response samples were available, repertoires were characterized only after the peak T cell response. Only six AZD1222 recipients were SARS-CoV-2 seropositive at baseline, limiting conclusions about previously exposed vaccinees. The whole spike protein was spanned by vaccine-associated CD4 TCRs, and dominant responses were seen in regions 160-218 and 743-854.

The CDR3 regions of human TCRbeta chains were subjected to immunosequencing. As for the authors' bioinformatics: Repertoire TCRs were checked for matches against a reference library of SARS-CoV-2-specific TCRs that had been generated using the MIRA antigen-specificity platform. Breadth meant the fraction of unique TCRs that were SARS-CoV-2-associated, whereas depth meant the fraction of total T cells that were SARS-CoV-2-associated. Each spike-specific TCR was assigned to its reactive spike region and to a CD4 or CD8 class using the MIRA data. Log10-transformed breadth and depth values were compared by one-way ANOVA with Sidak's multiple comparisons tests. TCRdb obtained this table from immuneACCESS and retained in-frame rearrangements with V and J assigned. These tables miss some clones; where compared with another copy, unresolved V genes account for less than half of the shortfall, and the remainder is unexplained. V, J and clone size derive from that table, while D and trimming were established from the DNA sequence. In all, the sample holds some 110,000 clones, and about 91% of those were seen once. 44% of the sample goes to the ten largest clones.

In the case of this clone: What this receptor recognizes is not known. No qualities accompany the bases; no much larger clone lies one base away.

Taken with the paper, the label for time point translates to: about 28 days (+/-7) after the second vaccine dose. AZD1222 recipients whose second dose came at about 4 weeks and those whose second dose came at about 12 weeks were combined into one group, since spike-specific TCR depth and breadth did not differ between the two schedules. Vaccinee samples came from UK trials COV001 and COV002, including a single-blind randomized controlled phase 2/3 trial of AZD1222 (ChAdOx1 nCoV-19) in healthy adults. For TCRbeta chain sequencing, PBMC samples were collected from trial participants at day 0 and at day 28 after the second dose. Trimming removed 2 bases from V and 9 bases from J, leaving 11 bases between the germline ends. The CDR3 covers 12 residues, taking in both the cysteine and the phenylalanine. This entry keeps only the CDR3 DNA: 36 bases, framed from base 1. CDR1 SGHTS and CDR2 YDEGEE were looked up in the germline V gene.

The source material was peripheral blood, sampled 28 days after the second AZD1222 dose. The sequence is built from TRBV5-8 and TRBJ1-2; the D gene assignment is ambiguous. The sequence derives from an adult who received the AZD1222 COVID-19 vaccine. The CDR3 is CASSLSRIRYTF. The DNA reads as follows: TGTGCCAGCAGCTTAAGTCGTATTCGCTACACCTTC.